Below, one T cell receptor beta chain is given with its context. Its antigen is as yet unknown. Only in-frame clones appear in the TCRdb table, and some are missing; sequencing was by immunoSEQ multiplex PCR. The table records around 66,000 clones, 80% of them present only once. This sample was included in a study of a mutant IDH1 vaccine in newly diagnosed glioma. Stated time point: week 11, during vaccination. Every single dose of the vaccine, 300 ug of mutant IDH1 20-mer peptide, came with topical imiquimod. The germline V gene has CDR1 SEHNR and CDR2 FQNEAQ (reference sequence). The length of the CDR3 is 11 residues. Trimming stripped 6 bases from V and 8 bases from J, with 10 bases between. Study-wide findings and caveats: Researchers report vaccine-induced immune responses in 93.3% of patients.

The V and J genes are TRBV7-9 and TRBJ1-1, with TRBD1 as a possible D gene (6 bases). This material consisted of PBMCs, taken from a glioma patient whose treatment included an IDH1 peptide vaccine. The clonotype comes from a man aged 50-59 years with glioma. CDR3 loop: CASSLQGEAFF. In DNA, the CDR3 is TGTGCCAGCAGTTTACAGGGCGAAGCTTTCTTT.